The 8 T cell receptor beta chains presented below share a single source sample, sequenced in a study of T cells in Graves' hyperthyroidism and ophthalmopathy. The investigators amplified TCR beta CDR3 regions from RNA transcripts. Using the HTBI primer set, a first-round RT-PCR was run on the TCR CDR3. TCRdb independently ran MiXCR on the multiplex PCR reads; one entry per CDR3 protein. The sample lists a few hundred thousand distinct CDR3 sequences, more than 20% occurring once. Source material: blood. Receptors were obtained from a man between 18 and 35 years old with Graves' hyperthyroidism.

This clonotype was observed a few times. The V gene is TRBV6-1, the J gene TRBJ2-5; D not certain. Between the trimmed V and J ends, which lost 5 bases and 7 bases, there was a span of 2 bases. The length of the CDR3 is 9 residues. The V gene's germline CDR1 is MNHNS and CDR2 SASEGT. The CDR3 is CASSWTQYF. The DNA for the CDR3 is TGTGCCAGCAGTTGGACCCAGTACTTC.

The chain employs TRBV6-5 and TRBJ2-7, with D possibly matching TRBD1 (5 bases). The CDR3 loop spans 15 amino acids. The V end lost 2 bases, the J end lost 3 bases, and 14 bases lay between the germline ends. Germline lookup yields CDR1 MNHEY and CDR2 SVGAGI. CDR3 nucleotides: TGTGCCAGCAGTTACCTCCGGACACCGCACTACGAGCAGTACTTC. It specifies CASSYLRTPHYEQYF.

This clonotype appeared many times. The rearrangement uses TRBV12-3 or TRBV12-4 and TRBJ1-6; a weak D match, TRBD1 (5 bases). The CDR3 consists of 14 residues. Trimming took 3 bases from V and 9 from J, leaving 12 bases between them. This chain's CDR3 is CASSFTGRGSPLHF. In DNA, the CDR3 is TGTGCCAGCAGTTTTACGGGGCGAGGTTCACCCCTCCACTTT.

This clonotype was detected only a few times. CDR3 region: CASSSPGTGKGYTF. Here the CDR3 DNA reads TGCGCCAGCAGCTCGCCGGGGACAGGGAAAGGCTACACCTTC. The V and J genes are TRBV5-1 and TRBJ1-2; 9 bases agree with TRBD1. V dropped 3 bases and J dropped 8; count of bases not matched to a gene: 8. The CDR3 length is 14 residues. CDR1 and CDR2 (germline): SGHRS, YFSETQ.

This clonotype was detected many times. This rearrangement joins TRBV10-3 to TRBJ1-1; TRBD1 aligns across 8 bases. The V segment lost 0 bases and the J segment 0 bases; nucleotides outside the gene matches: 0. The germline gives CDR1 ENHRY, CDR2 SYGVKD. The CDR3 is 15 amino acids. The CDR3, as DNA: TGTGCCATCAGTGAGTCGGGACAGGTGAACACTGAAGCTTTCTTT. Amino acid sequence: CAISESGQVNTEAFF.

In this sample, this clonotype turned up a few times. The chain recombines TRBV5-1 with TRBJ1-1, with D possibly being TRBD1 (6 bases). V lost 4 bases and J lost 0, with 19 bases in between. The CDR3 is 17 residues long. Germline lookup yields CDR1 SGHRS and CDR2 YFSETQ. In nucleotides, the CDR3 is TGCGCCAGCAGCAAGGGACATGAGCCTCACATGAACACTGAAGCTTTCTTT. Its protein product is CASSKGHEPHMNTEAFF.

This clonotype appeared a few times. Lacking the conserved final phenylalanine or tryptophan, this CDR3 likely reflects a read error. In nucleotides, the CDR3 is TGCGCCAGCAGCCAAGGTACGGCGGCCGGGGAGCTGTTTCTT. It yields the protein CASSQGTAAGELFL. The gene calls are TRBV4-1 and TRBJ2-2; D remains ambiguous. The CDR3 spans 14 residues. Trimming stripped 1 base from V and 6 bases from J, with 9 bases between. Germline V gives CDR1 MGHRA, CDR2 YSYEKL.

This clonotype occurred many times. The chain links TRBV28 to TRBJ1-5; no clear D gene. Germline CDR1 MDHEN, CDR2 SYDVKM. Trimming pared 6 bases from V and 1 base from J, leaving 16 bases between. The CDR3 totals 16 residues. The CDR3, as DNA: TGTGCCAGCAGCCGGCCGGGAGACGGGAGCAATCAGCCCCAGCATTTT. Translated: CASSRPGDGSNQPQHF.